Listed below are T cell receptor beta chains from one sample, sequenced in a study of cytomegalovirus exposure and HLA in healthy donors. Some clones are missing from TCRdb's copy, which holds only in-frame ones; the method was immunoSEQ multiplex PCR. This table holds approximately 280,000 clones, just over 85% found once. The specimen sequenced was PBMCs. The receptor set was obtained from a man aged 35 to 55 in good health and CMV-seropositive. The CDR3 runs from the conserved cysteine through the conserved F or W. D genes are given only for firm matches. Clone sizes are given selectively: once, few, many, or a class where the clone is expanded.

DNA: TGTGCCAGCAGTAACTCCGGGACAGATATCTATGGCTACACCTTC
CDR3: CASSNSGTDIYGYTF
J: TRBJ1-2
V: TRBV6-6
D: TRBD1
size: NA

DNA: TGCGCCAGCAGCCAAGACGCTAGCAGCCAAGAGACCCAGTACTTC
CDR3: CASSQDASSQETQYF
J: TRBJ2-5
V: TRBV4-1
D: NA
size: NA

DNA: TGTGCCAGCAGTTACCGTGCGGTTGGGAGCAATCAGCCCCAGCATTTT
CDR3: CASSYRAVGSNQPQHF
J: TRBJ1-5
V: TRBV6-5
D: NA
size: NA

DNA: TGTGCCAGCAGACAGGGGAGGTATGGCTACACCTTC
CDR3: CASRQGRYGYTF
J: TRBJ1-2
V: TRBV27
D: TRBD1
size: NA

DNA: TGCGCCAGCAGCTTGGGGGACAGGGGGCTTTCAGAGACCCAGTACTTC
CDR3: CASSLGDRGLSETQYF
J: TRBJ2-5
V: TRBV5-1
D: TRBD1
size: NA

DNA: TGTTCCAGCAGCGTACCTCCCCCGAGGGACAGGACGAACACCGGGGAGCTGTTTTTT
CDR3: CSSSVPPPRDRTNTGELFF
J: TRBJ2-2
V: TRBV7-9
D: TRBD1
size: NA

DNA: TGCGCCAGCAGCCAATGGACAGGGGACACCGGGGAGCTGTTTTTT
CDR3: CASSQWTGDTGELFF
J: TRBJ2-2
V: TRBV4-1
D: TRBD1
size: NA

DNA: TGCGCCAGCAGCCCAGGACTAGCGGGAGGGTATGGCGGGGAGCTGTTTTTT
CDR3: CASSPGLAGGYGGELFF
J: TRBJ2-2
V: TRBV5-1
D: TRBD2
size: NA

DNA: TGTGCCAGCAGGGGGACAGGGGGCTCTGGAAACACCATATATTTT
CDR3: CASRGTGGSGNTIYF
J: TRBJ1-3
V: TRBV28
D: TRBD1
size: once

DNA: TGTGCCAGCTCACCGGGGACAGGGGTAGCAGATACGCAGTATTTT
CDR3: CASSPGTGVADTQYF
J: TRBJ2-3
V: TRBV18
D: TRBD1
size: NA

DNA: TGTGCCAGCATTACGGGAGTGTACGAGCAGTACTTC
CDR3: CASITGVYEQYF
J: TRBJ2-7
V: TRBV6-5
D: NA
size: NA

DNA: TGTGCCAGCAGTTTATCGGGCCGCTTGCGGACAGGGAGGAATTCACCCCTCCACTTT
CDR3: CASSLSGRLRTGRNSPLHF
J: TRBJ1-6
V: TRBV28
D: TRBD1
size: NA

DNA: TGTGCCAGCAGCTTAGAGTTTTCCTACGAGCAGTACTTC
CDR3: CASSLEFSYEQYF
J: TRBJ2-7
V: TRBV7-3
D: NA
size: NA

DNA: TGTGCCAGCAGCGGGGGGGACAGGGGGTTTGAGCAGTTCTTC
CDR3: CASSGGDRGFEQFF
J: TRBJ2-1
V: TRBV9
D: TRBD1
size: NA

DNA: TGTGCCAGCAGGGACGGACTAGCGGGAGAGTTTGGCGAGCAGTACTTC
CDR3: CASRDGLAGEFGEQYF
J: TRBJ2-7
V: TRBV28
D: TRBD2
size: NA

DNA: TGTGCCAGCAGTTGGGGGGGAGGCGGGAGGGCCCACGAGCAGTACTTC
CDR3: CASSWGGGGRAHEQYF
J: TRBJ2-7
V: TRBV7-2
D: TRBD2
size: few

DNA: TGTGCCAGCAGCCCCAGCGGGGGGAACATTCAGTACTTC
CDR3: CASSPSGGNIQYF
J: TRBJ2-4
V: TRBV7-3
D: TRBD2
size: NA

DNA: TGCGCCAGCAGCTTGGCCCCTAGCGGAGAGACCCAGTACTTC
CDR3: CASSLAPSGETQYF
J: TRBJ2-5
V: TRBV5-1
D: TRBD2
size: NA

DNA: TGTGCCAGCAGAAGGGGTAGCTATGGCTACACCTTC
CDR3: CASRRGSYGYTF
J: TRBJ1-2
V: TRBV7-9
D: NA
size: NA

DNA: TGTGCCAGCAGTTACCGCAAGACAGGGCCCAATGAGCAGTTCTTC
CDR3: CASSYRKTGPNEQFF
J: TRBJ2-1
V: TRBV6-5
D: TRBD1
size: NA

DNA: TGTGCCAGCAGCTTGTTCAGGGCTACTCAGCCCCAGCATTTT
CDR3: CASSLFRATQPQHF
J: TRBJ1-5
V: TRBV5-6
D: NA
size: NA

DNA: TGCGCCAGCAGCTTAGACAGGGGCCTGAACACTGAAGCTTTCTTT
CDR3: CASSLDRGLNTEAFF
J: TRBJ1-1
V: TRBV5-1
D: TRBD1
size: NA

DNA: TGTGCCAGCAGTGAGGGTGAGGGGGCCCGCTATGGCTACACCTTC
CDR3: CASSEGEGARYGYTF
J: TRBJ1-2
V: TRBV6-1
D: TRBD1
size: NA

DNA: TGTGCCAGTGGGCAGGTTTTGCAAGAGACCCAGTACTTC
CDR3: CASGQVLQETQYF
J: TRBJ2-5
V: TRBV19
D: NA
size: NA

DNA: TGTGCCAGCTCAAACGGTAACGATGGCTACACCTTC
CDR3: CASSNGNDGYTF
J: TRBJ1-2
V: TRBV9
D: NA
size: NA

DNA: TGTGCCAGCAGCTTAGTTGCGGGAGGCAGTGAGCAGTTCTTC
CDR3: CASSLVAGGSEQFF
J: TRBJ2-1
V: TRBV11-3
D: TRBD2
size: NA

DNA: TGTGCCAGCAGTGACAGACAGGGGAGAGGCTATGGCTACACCTTC
CDR3: CASSDRQGRGYGYTF
J: TRBJ1-2
V: TRBV6-1
D: TRBD1
size: NA

DNA: TGTGCCAGCAGTTACTCGCAACTAGCGGGAGACTACGAGCAGTACTTC
CDR3: CASSYSQLAGDYEQYF
J: TRBJ2-7
V: TRBV6-5
D: TRBD2
size: NA

DNA: TGCGCCAGCCGACCCTCGGGGGGGAACACCGGGGAGCTGTTTTTT
CDR3: CASRPSGGNTGELFF
J: TRBJ2-2
V: TRBV5-1
D: TRBD2
size: NA

DNA: TGTGCCAGCAGCTTGATCAGCGGAACGAACACCGGGGAGCTGTTTTTT
CDR3: CASSLISGTNTGELFF
J: TRBJ2-2
V: TRBV11-1
D: NA
size: NA

DNA: TGTGCCAGCAGTCACCCGAGAGGAGCCTCTTACAGGTTCGAGCAGTACTTC
CDR3: CASSHPRGASYRFEQYF
J: TRBJ2-7
V: TRBV28
D: NA
size: NA

DNA: TGTGCCAGCAGTTACTCCTCCACTCTCGGCACAGATACGCAGTATTTT
CDR3: CASSYSSTLGTDTQYF
J: TRBJ2-3
V: TRBV6-5
D: NA
size: few

DNA: TGTGCCAGCAGACCCCCCGGGACAGGAGCCTACGAGCAGTACTTC
CDR3: CASRPPGTGAYEQYF
J: TRBJ2-7
V: TRBV2
D: TRBD1
size: NA

DNA: TGTGCCAGCAGCTTAGAATTCCGGTCCTCCTACAATGAGCAGTTCTTC
CDR3: CASSLEFRSSYNEQFF
J: TRBJ2-1
V: TRBV7-9
D: NA
size: once

DNA: TGCGCCAGCAGTTTACCGGGGGGCGCGGGAGATACGCAGTATTTT
CDR3: CASSLPGGAGDTQYF
J: TRBJ2-3
V: TRBV5-1
D: NA
size: once

DNA: TGTGCCACCGCTAGCGGTAGCTCCTACGAGCAGTACTTC
CDR3: CATASGSSYEQYF
J: TRBJ2-7
V: TRBV15
D: TRBD2
size: NA

DNA: TGTGCCAGCACGATGAGGGGGACCCCCACAGATACGCAGTATTTT
CDR3: CASTMRGTPTDTQYF
J: TRBJ2-3
V: TRBV27
D: NA
size: NA